The 20 T cell receptor beta chains reported below all come from one sample, sequenced in a study of T cell repertoires in cytomegalovirus infection. Via MiXCR, TCRdb re-called the reads, giving one row per CDR3 protein. The sample records approximately 400,000 distinct CDR3 sequences, roughly 31% being singletons. What was sequenced was PBMCs. The receptors stem from a human donor in good health (CMV status not recorded). Some clones in this sample may be carry-over from other donors' samples.

This clonotype came up a few times. A much larger clone differs from this one at a single base, so this may be a read error. The chain combines TRBV7-2 with TRBJ2-1; D is undetermined. Germline-derived CDR1 and CDR2 are SGHTA and FQGNSA. This CDR3 contains 13 residues. In DNA, the CDR3 is TGTGTCAGCAGCTGGCAGAGATACAATGAGCAGTTCTTC. It yields the protein CVSSWQRYNEQFF.

This clonotype came up a few times. The V and J genes are TRBV6-1 and TRBJ2-5; TRBD2 aligns across 9 bases. The CDR3 sequence is 15 residues long. Looked up from germline, CDR1 is MNHNS and CDR2 is SASEGT. The ends lost 6 bases at V and 4 bases at J; junction bases unmatched: 9. Here the CDR3 reads CASRSAGGPGETQYF. The CDR3 DNA is TGTGCCAGCAGGTCGGCGGGGGGGCCTGGAGAGACCCAGTACTTC.

The rearrangement joins TRBV4-2 to TRBJ1-6; D unresolved. The germline gives CDR1 LGHNA, CDR2 YNFKEQ. The V end was cut by 0 bases, the J end by 6 bases, with 18 bases between. This CDR3 contains 18 residues. The CDR3: CASSQDRRLTKINSPLHF. The CDR3 region has the DNA TGTGCCAGCAGCCAAGATCGGAGGTTAACGAAGATTAATTCACCCCTCCACTTT.

As for this clonotype: Possible read error: a much larger clone is one base away. The chain combines TRBV7-2 with TRBJ2-1, with 10 bases fitting TRBD2. The length of the CDR3 is 16 residues. The J segment lost 7 bases and the V segment lost 5 bases, leaving 11 bases of the junction unmatched. The germline gives CDR1 SGHTA, CDR2 FQGNSA. The chain's CDR3 is CASSATGTSVGNEQFF. CDR3 nucleotides: TGTGCCAGCAGCGCTACCGGGACTAGCGTGGGGAATGAGCAGTTCTTC.

The V and J genes are TRBV2 and TRBJ2-1; no clear D. The CDR3 is 16 residues long. Deletions cut 1 base from V and 4 bases from J, with 14 bases between. CDR1 and CDR2 (germline): SNHLY, FYNNEI. CDR3 residues: CASSEESLSPYNEQFF. The DNA for the CDR3 is TGTGCCAGCAGTGAAGAAAGTCTTTCGCCTTACAATGAGCAGTTCTTC. Full variable domain (missing parts from reference TRBV2 and TRBJ2-1): EPEVTQTPSHQVTQMGQEVILRCVPISNHLYFYWYRQILGQKVEFLVSFYNNEISEKSEIFDDQFSVERPDGSNFTLKIRSTKLEDSAMYFCASSEESLSPYNEQFFGPGTRLTVL.

The sample holds a few counts of this clonotype. The chain recombines TRBV6-1 with TRBJ2-7; D could derive from TRBD1 or TRBD2 (5 bases each). There are 14 residues in the CDR3. Trimming cost V 3 bases and J 2 bases, with 11 bases left between them. Germline V gene data show CDR1 as MNHNS and CDR2 as SASEGT. CDR3 sequence reads: CASSDDGTTYEQYF. In DNA, the CDR3 is TGTGCCAGCAGTGATGATGGGACGACCTACGAGCAGTACTTC.

This clonotype was counted a single time. V gene TRBV7-9 combines with J gene TRBJ2-1, with 9 bases matching TRBD1. Trimming cost V 4 bases and J 12 bases; bases outside gene matches: 25. Germline V gene data show CDR1 as SEHNR and CDR2 as FQNEAQ (reference sequence). This CDR3 contains 19 residues. CDR3 sequence: CASSSPSGTGPGSYHAQFF. DNA of the CDR3: TGTGCCAGCAGCTCCCCGTCCGGGACAGGGCCGGGGTCCTACCATGCGCAGTTCTTC.

This clonotype was seen at least ten times. This chain connects TRBV7-6 to TRBJ1-1; D uncertain. With 5 bases removed from V and 4 bases from J, the gap between germline ends came to 17 bases. CDR1 and CDR2 (germline): SGHVS, FNYEAQ. This CDR3 is built from 15 residues. The CDR3, as DNA: TGTGCCAGCAGCCGAGAACAAAGTAGAGGCACTGAAGCTTTCTTT. Protein: CASSREQSRGTEAFF.

The table lists this clonotype with a count of one. The rearrangement links TRBV27 to TRBJ2-3; 9 bases are a match to TRBD2. Trimming took 2 bases from V and 8 from J; bases not matched to a gene: 11. The CDR3 covers 16 residues. Germline V CDR1 and CDR2: MNHEY, SMNVEV (reference sequence). For the CDR3, the DNA is TGTGCCAGCAGTTTAAGCTCGCGGGGGGGCCGAGGTACGCAGTATTTT. Protein: CASSLSSRGGRGTQYF.

This clonotype came up many times. The V gene is TRBV7-8, the J gene TRBJ1-5; D call uncertain. V gave up 1 base and J gave up 1 base, with 14 bases separating them. Germline V gives CDR1 SGHVS, CDR2 FQNEAQ. The CDR3 contains 17 residues. The CDR3 protein is CASSLEVGAGSNQPQHF. CDR3 sequence (DNA): TGTGCCAGCAGCTTAGAGGTGGGCGCGGGAAGCAATCAGCCCCAGCATTTT.

Regarding this clonotype: The conserved closing phenylalanine or tryptophan is absent in this CDR3, likely reflecting a read error. The DNA is omitted, as the CDR3 cannot be located on it reliably, and the CDR3 follows TCRdb's listing. This rearrangement joins TRBV27 to TRBJ1-5; the table gives TRBD1 as D, unverified against the DNA. The length of the CDR3 is 13 amino acids, counting both ends. Germline V gene data show CDR1 as MNHEY and CDR2 as SMNVEV (reference sequence). The CDR3 here is CASRQGFRQPPHC.

V and J are TRBV10-2 and TRBJ2-3; 13 positions agree with TRBD2. Germline V gives CDR1 WSHSY, CDR2 SAAADI. V shed 0 bases, J shed 0 bases, and the junction held 6 bases outside the gene matches. The CDR3 runs to 19 residues. For the CDR3, the DNA is TGCGCCAGCAGTGAGTCGCGGACTAGCGGGGGCCGAAGCACAGATACGCAGTATTTT. It encodes CASSESRTSGGRSTDTQYF.

This clonotype was found many times. The genes are TRBV7-2 and TRBJ2-1, with D perhaps matching TRBD1 (6 bases). The V end was cut by 2 bases, the J end by 2 bases, with 10 bases between. The CDR3 has 15 residues. Germline CDR1 SGHTA, CDR2 FQGNSA. CDR3 in amino acids: CASSLSGATYNEQFF. CDR3 nucleotide sequence: TGTGCCAGCAGCTTATCAGGGGCCACCTACAATGAGCAGTTCTTC.

This chain links TRBV19 with TRBJ1-2; TRBD1 is a possible D gene (6 bases). This CDR3 contains 15 residues. The germline V gene encodes CDR1 LNHDA and CDR2 SQIVND (reference sequence). V lost 6 bases and J 4 bases, leaving 18 bases between the germline ends. This chain's CDR3 is CASRLAGVVGYGYTF. CDR3 bases: TGTGCCAGTAGGTTGGCAGGGGTTGTCGGCTATGGCTACACCTTC.

This clonotype was observed many times. The V call is TRBV7-2, the J call TRBJ2-7; D possibly uses TRBD1 or TRBD2 (6 bases each). V lost 1 base and J lost 6, with 13 bases in between. This CDR3 has 14 residues. The germline gives CDR1 SGHTA, CDR2 FQGNSA. The CDR3 nucleotides read TGTGCCAGCAGCTTAGGGGGGCGGAGGGCCGAGCAGTACTTC. This encodes CASSLGGRRAEQYF.

As DNA, the CDR3 is TGTGCCAGCAGTGAGGGCCTTAAGGGCAATCAGCCCCAGCATTTT. Its translation: CASSEGLKGNQPQHF. The gene calls are TRBV2 and TRBJ1-5, with D unclear. CDR1 and CDR2 (germline): SNHLY, FYNNEI. The CDR3 covers 15 residues. V lost 3 bases, J lost 2 bases, and 11 bases lay in between.

This clonotype was detected many times. The chain recombines TRBV10-3 with TRBJ2-1; 8 bases match TRBD2. The V gene end was trimmed by 8 bases and the J gene end by 7 bases; junction bases not matched to a gene: 10. This CDR3 spans 14 amino acids. Germline V lookup: CDR1 ENHRY, CDR2 SYGVKD. CDR3 sequence reads: CAISSGLGENEQFF. CDR3 in DNA: TGTGCCATCTCTTCGGGACTAGGGGAAAATGAGCAGTTCTTC.

Concerning this clonotype itself: A clone one base away is much larger, so this may be a read error. As the CDR3 is not closed by the conserved phenylalanine or tryptophan, this likely results from a read error. The rearrangement joins TRBV7-2 to TRBJ2-3; 11 nucleotides agree with TRBD1. Germline V gene sequence: CDR1 SGHTA, CDR2 FQGNSA. V was pared by 6 bases and J by 11 bases, with 25 bases of the junction left unmatched. The CDR3 consists of 19 residues. This CDR3 is CASSPGQGASNGPSWLQYL. In DNA form, the CDR3 reads TGTGCCAGCAGTCCAGGACAGGGGGCATCTAATGGCCCCAGTTGGTTGCAGTATTTG.

On this clonotype itself: It may be a read error: a sequence one base away is much more abundant. Because the CDR3 is missing its conserved closing phenylalanine or tryptophan, this is likely a read error. J is TRBJ2-1 and V is TRBV7-2; D might be TRBD2 (6 bases). Germline CDR1 is SGHTA and CDR2 is FQGNSA. V lost 1 base and J lost 3, with 10 bases in between. CDR3 size: 15 residues. The CDR3 region is CASSLDFSGYNEQFL. The CDR3 nucleotides are TGTGCCAGCAGCTTAGACTTTAGCGGCTACAATGAGCAGTTCTTA.

This clonotype was recorded a few times. The chain is built from TRBV27 and TRBJ2-3; 9 nucleotides match TRBD1. The ends lost 1 base at V and 3 bases at J; junction bases unmatched: 2. The CDR3 extends over 15 amino acids. The germline V gene encodes CDR1 MNHEY and CDR2 SMNVEV (reference sequence). The CDR3: CASSLWTGDTDTQYF. The CDR3 bases are TGTGCCAGCAGTTTATGGACAGGGGATACAGATACGCAGTATTTT.